The next 19 T cell receptor beta chains were all read from a single sample in a study of T cell responses to AZD1222 COVID-19 vaccine. Data came from immunoSEQ multiplex PCR; TCRdb stores just in-frame clones and leaves some out. The sample has approximately 84,000 clones; roughly 85% are singletons. Specimen: peripheral blood, collected 28 days after the second AZD1222 dose. These receptor sequences come from an adult who received the AZD1222 COVID-19 vaccine.

The V call is TRBV27, the J call TRBJ2-7; D is ambiguous. The length of the CDR3 is 15 residues. The germline CDR1 and CDR2 sequences are MNHEY and SMNVEV (reference sequence). V shed 2 bases and J shed 1 base, with 12 bases lying between them. The CDR3 nucleotides read TGTGCCAGCAGTTTAAAGGGCTGGGGATCCTACGAGCAGTACTTC. Its protein product is CASSLKGWGSYEQYF.

The chain recombines TRBV4-3 with TRBJ2-1, with TRBD2 matching 7 bases. The CDR3 runs to 17 residues. Germline CDR1 LGHNA, CDR2 YSLEER. V lost 0 bases and J lost 8; bases outside the gene matches: 13. The CDR3 DNA follows: TGCGCCAGCAGCCAAGATGGGACGAGCGGGATTATGTATGAGCAGTTCTTC. It yields the protein CASSQDGTSGIMYEQFF.

The rearrangement joins TRBV7-2 to TRBJ2-5; 9 nucleotides align to TRBD1. CDR1 and CDR2 from the germline V gene are SGHTA and FQGNSA. Losses at the gene ends were 5 bases for V and 5 bases for J; bases not matched to a gene: 9. The CDR3 consists of 15 residues. CDR3 loop: CASSAPRGTGETQYF. For the CDR3, the DNA is TGTGCCAGCAGCGCCCCCAGGGGGACAGGGGAGACCCAGTACTTC.

This chain connects TRBV19 to TRBJ1-5; a weak D match, TRBD1 (6 bases). Trimming pared 3 bases from V and 4 bases from J, leaving 16 bases between. Germline lookup yields CDR1 LNHDA and CDR2 SQIVND (reference sequence). The CDR3 has 16 amino acids. CDR3 sequence: CASSILGARANQPQHF. CDR3 nucleotides: TGTGCCAGTAGTATTTTGGGGGCCCGCGCAAATCAGCCCCAGCATTTT.

V and J are TRBV5-6 and TRBJ1-5; D unclear. There are 14 residues in the CDR3. The germline V gene has CDR1 SGHDT and CDR2 YYEEEE. V lost 6 bases and J lost 2, with 12 bases in between. The CDR3 region has the DNA TGTGCCAGCACTCGGAGGTCCCGCAATCAGCCCCAGCATTTT. Protein: CASTRRSRNQPQHF.

The V gene is TRBV19, the J gene TRBJ1-1; D uncertain. V lost 3 bases to trimming and J lost 0 bases, with 8 bases between them. The CDR3 is made up of 14 amino acids. Germline V CDR1 and CDR2: LNHDA, SQIVND (reference sequence). The CDR3 loop is CASSIIDMNTEAFF. Written as DNA, the CDR3 is TGTGCCAGTAGTATTATAGACATGAACACTGAAGCTTTCTTT.

The CDR3 loop reads CASSDRRDMSLQPQHF. DNA of the CDR3: TGTGCCAGTAGCGATCGGAGGGATATGAGTTTACAGCCCCAGCATTTT. V and J are TRBV19 and TRBJ1-5, with unresolved D. CDR1 and CDR2 (germline): LNHDA, SQIVND (reference sequence). This CDR3 contains 16 residues. Trimming shortened V by 6 bases and J by 7 bases, and 22 bases separated the two germline ends.

V gene TRBV10-1 combines with J gene TRBJ2-7; D remains unclear. This CDR3 is 11 amino acids long. Germline CDR1 and CDR2: WNHNN and SYGVQD (reference sequence). Trimming shortened V by 3 bases and J by 2 bases, and 2 bases separated the two germline ends. CDR3 DNA: TGCGCCAGCAGTGACCCCTACGAGCAGTACTTC. This encodes CASSDPYEQYF.

Written as DNA, the CDR3 is TGTGCCAGTAGTATAGATGGCAGCTACACCGGGGAGCTGTTTTTT. Encoded protein: CASSIDGSYTGELFF. V is TRBV19 and J is TRBJ2-2; no reliable D call. CDR3 length: 15 residues. The V and J ends lost 0 bases and 3 bases respectively, with 8 bases between them. Germline V gene lookup returns CDR1 LNHDA and CDR2 SQIVND (reference sequence).

This chain links TRBV12-3 or TRBV12-4 with TRBJ2-7; D remains unclear. The CDR3 has 13 residues. Deletions cut 3 bases from V and 1 base from J, with 7 bases between. The chain's CDR3 is CASSLLGSYEQYF. Written as DNA, the CDR3 is TGTGCCAGCAGTTTGTTGGGGTCCTACGAGCAGTACTTC.

The rearrangement links TRBV28 to TRBJ1-2; tentative D call: TRBD1 (6 bases). The CDR3 is made up of 14 amino acids. The V end lost 5 bases, the J end lost 2 bases, and 12 bases lay between the germline ends. Germline CDR1 is MDHEN and CDR2 is SYDVKM. The CDR3 loop is CASSPGAPNYGYTF. CDR3 DNA sequence: TGTGCCAGCAGTCCAGGGGCCCCAAACTATGGCTACACCTTC.

The chain uses TRBV5-1 and TRBJ2-1, with D tentatively TRBD1 (6 bases). Trimming cost V 1 base and J 9 bases, with 11 bases left between them. Germline lookup yields CDR1 SGHRS and CDR2 YFSETQ. The CDR3 consists of 13 residues. The CDR3 sequence: CASSLYRASEQFF. CDR3 DNA: TGCGCCAGCAGCTTGTACAGGGCGAGTGAGCAGTTCTTC.

This clone has just a few counts. The genes are TRBV6-5 and TRBJ1-5; D uncertain. The V and J ends lost 6 bases and 3 bases respectively, with 9 bases between them. The CDR3 totals 13 residues. Germline CDR1 is MNHEY and CDR2 is SVGAGI. The CDR3 region is CASSVDFNQPQHF. Here the CDR3 DNA reads TGTGCCAGCAGCGTAGACTTCAATCAGCCCCAGCATTTT.

The V call is TRBV7-9, the J call TRBJ1-2; D may be TRBD1 (5 bases). The CDR3 length is 14 residues. Germline CDR1 SEHNR, CDR2 FQNEAQ (reference sequence). Trimming removed 0 bases at V and 9 bases at J, with 14 bases between. Here the CDR3 DNA reads TGTGCCAGCAGCTTAGCGAACAGGTTCGATCGCTACACCTTC. It is translated as CASSLANRFDRYTF.

The V call is TRBV27, the J call TRBJ1-2; no reliable D call. Trimming took off 3 bases at V and 3 bases at J, with 11 bases between the two ends. CDR3 length: 14 amino acids. The V gene's germline CDR1 is MNHEY and CDR2 SMNVEV (reference sequence). The CDR3 loop is CASSFTRGHYGYTF. The CDR3 DNA follows: TGTGCCAGCAGTTTCACTAGAGGGCACTATGGCTACACCTTC.

The chain links TRBV27 to TRBJ1-2; 7 nucleotides agree with TRBD1. Germline trimming cut 5 bases from V and 4 bases from J; bases unmatched to any gene: 4. The CDR3 extends over 13 amino acids. CDR1 and CDR2 from the germline V gene are MNHEY and SMNVEV (reference sequence). CDR3 bases: TGTGCCAGCAGTCAGGGGGACGGCTATGGCTACACCTTC. Its protein is CASSQGDGYGYTF.

This CDR3 reads CARAVKPETQYF. The CDR3 DNA reads as TGTGCCAGAGCTGTTAAGCCAGAGACCCAGTACTTC. V and J are TRBV2 and TRBJ2-5, with unresolved D. Germline lookup yields CDR1 SNHLY and CDR2 FYNNEI. The CDR3 is 12 amino acids. The V end lost 9 bases, the J end lost 4 bases, and 12 bases lay between the germline ends.

The V gene is TRBV2, the J gene TRBJ1-5; D gene uncertain. Germline CDR1 is SNHLY and CDR2 is FYNNEI. The CDR3 length is 16 residues. Trimming removed 2 bases from V and 1 base from J, with 12 bases in between. CDR3 sequence (DNA): TGTGCCAGCAGTGAACAAGGCGGTAGAAGCAATCAGCCCCAGCATTTT. It specifies CASSEQGGRSNQPQHF.

The genes are TRBV7-2 and TRBJ1-1; no clear D. This CDR3 spans 14 amino acids. V lost 1 base, J lost 2 bases, and 8 bases lay in between. Germline V gene sequence: CDR1 SGHTA, CDR2 FQGNSA. The CDR3 DNA sequence: TGTGCCAGCAGCTTAGGGGCGCAAAACACTGAAGCTTTCTTT. Residues: CASSLGAQNTEAFF.